This T cell receptor beta chain is drawn from a study of cytomegalovirus exposure and HLA in healthy donors. Whole-study context: The same platform as the roughly 630 first-cohort repertoires was used for the 120 or so validation repertoires, a later analysis reported.

Study-wide results and caveats: Most TCR sequences proved rare, with some public TCRs found in many donors.

Sequencing used immunoSEQ multiplex PCR; TCRdb keeps in-frame clones, though not all of them. In the table there are roughly 310,000 clones, approximately 86% of which are singletons. In the case of this clone: Its antigen is undetermined.

Trimming removed 6 bases from V and 5 bases from J, with 13 bases in between. Germline loops: CDR1 MNHNS, CDR2 SASEGT. This CDR3 comprises 13 residues. The chain uses TRBV6-1 and TRBJ2-5, with a possible D match to TRBD2 (7 bases). This clonotype was obtained from a man aged 30 to 45 in good health and CMV-seronegative. Material: PBMCs. The CDR3 DNA sequence: TGTGCCAGCAGGAGGGGGGGCCTGGAGACCCAGTACTTC. Its translation is CASRRGGLETQYF.